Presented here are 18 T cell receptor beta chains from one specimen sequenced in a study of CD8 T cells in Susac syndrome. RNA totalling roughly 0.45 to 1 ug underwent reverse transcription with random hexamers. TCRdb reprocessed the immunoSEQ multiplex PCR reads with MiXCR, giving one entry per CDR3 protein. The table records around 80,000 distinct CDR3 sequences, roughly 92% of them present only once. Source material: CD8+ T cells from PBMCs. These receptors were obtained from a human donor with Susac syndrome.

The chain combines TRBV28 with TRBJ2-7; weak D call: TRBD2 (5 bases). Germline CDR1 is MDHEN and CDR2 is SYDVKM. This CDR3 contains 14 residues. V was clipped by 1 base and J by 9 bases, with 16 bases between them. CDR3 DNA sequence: TGTGCCAGCAGTTTATCGGCGGTCCCCGGGGTGCAGTACTTC. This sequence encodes CASSLSAVPGVQYF.

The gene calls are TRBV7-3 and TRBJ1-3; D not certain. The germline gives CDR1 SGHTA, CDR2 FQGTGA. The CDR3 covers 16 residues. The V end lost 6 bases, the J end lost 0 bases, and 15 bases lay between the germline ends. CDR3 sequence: CASRKGSEPSGNTIYF. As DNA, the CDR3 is TGTGCCAGCAGGAAAGGGTCGGAGCCCTCTGGAAACACCATATATTTT.

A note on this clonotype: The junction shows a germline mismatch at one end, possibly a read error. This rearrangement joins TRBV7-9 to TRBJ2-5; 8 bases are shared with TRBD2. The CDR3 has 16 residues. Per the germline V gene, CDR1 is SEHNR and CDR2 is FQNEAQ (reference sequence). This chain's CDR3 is CASSSSGGWGKEIQYF. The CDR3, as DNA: TGTGCCAGCAGCTCCAGCGGGGGATGGGGTAAAGAGATCCAGTACTTC.

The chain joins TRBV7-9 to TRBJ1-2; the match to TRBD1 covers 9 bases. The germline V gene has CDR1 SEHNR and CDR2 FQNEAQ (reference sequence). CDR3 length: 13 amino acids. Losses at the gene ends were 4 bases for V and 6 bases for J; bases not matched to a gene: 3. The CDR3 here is CASSSTGGDGYTF. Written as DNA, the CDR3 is TGTGCCAGCAGCTCCACAGGGGGCGATGGCTACACCTTC. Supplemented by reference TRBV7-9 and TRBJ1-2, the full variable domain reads DTGVSQNPRHKITKRGQNVTFRCDPISEHNRLYWYRQTLGQGPEFLTYFQNEAQLEKSRLLSDRFSAERPKGSFSTLEIQRTEQGDSAMYLCASSSTGGDGYTFGSGTRLTVV.

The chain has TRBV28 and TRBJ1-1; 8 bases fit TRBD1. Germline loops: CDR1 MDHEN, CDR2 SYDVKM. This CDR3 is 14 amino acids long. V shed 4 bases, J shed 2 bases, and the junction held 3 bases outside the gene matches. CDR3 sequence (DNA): TGTGCCAGCAGTTCAGGGGGCCCAAACACTGAAGCTTTCTTT. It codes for CASSSGGPNTEAFF.

This CDR3 is CASSPTGAGGGNEQFF. CDR3 in DNA: TGTGCCAGCAGCCCGACTGGGGCGGGGGGGGGAAATGAGCAGTTCTTC. The chain joins TRBV7-9 to TRBJ2-1; TRBD2 matches at 9 bases. The length of the CDR3 is 16 residues. The ends lost 5 bases at V and 7 bases at J; junction bases unmatched: 12. Per germline, CDR1 SEHNR and CDR2 FQNEAQ (reference sequence).

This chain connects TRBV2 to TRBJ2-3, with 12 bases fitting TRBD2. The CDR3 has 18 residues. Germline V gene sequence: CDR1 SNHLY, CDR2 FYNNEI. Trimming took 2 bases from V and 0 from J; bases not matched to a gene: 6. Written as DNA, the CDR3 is TGTGCCAGCAGTGAATTGTGGGGGACTAGCGGGAGCACAGATACGCAGTATTTT. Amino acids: CASSELWGTSGSTDTQYF.

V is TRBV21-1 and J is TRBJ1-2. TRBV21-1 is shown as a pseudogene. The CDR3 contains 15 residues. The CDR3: CASSKAFGLHYGYTF. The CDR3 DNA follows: TGTGCCAGCAGCAAAGCGTTTGGACTGCACTATGGCTACACCTTC.

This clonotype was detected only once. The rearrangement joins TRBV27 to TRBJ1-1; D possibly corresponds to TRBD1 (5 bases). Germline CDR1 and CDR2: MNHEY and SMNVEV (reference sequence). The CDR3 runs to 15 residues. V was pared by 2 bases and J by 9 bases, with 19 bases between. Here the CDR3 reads CASSLTATPGGKAFF. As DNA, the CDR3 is TGTGCCAGCAGTTTAACTGCCACACCGGGGGGTAAAGCTTTCTTT.

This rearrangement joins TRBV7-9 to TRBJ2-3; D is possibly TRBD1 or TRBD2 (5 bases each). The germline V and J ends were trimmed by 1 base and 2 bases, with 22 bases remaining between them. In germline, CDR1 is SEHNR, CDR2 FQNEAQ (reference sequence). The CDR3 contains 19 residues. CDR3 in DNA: TGTGCCAGCAGCTTAGAGTCGTGGGCGGACTGGGGCTCCACAGATACGCAGTATTTT. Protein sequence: CASSLESWADWGSTDTQYF.

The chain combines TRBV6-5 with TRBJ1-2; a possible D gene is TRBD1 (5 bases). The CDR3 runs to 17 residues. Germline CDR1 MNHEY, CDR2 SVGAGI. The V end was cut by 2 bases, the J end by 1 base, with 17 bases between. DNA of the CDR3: TGTGCCAGCAGTTACAGGGGCCAGGGATGGGGTAACTATGGCTACACCTTC. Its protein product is CASSYRGQGWGNYGYTF.

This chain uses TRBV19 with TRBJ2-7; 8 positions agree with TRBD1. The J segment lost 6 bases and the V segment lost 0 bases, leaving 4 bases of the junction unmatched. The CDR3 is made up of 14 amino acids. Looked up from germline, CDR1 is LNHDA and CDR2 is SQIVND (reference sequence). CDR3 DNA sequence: TGTGCCAGTAGTATAGACCGGGACAGGCGCGAGCAGTACTTC. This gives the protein CASSIDRDRREQYF. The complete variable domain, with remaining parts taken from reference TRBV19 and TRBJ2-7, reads DGGITQSPKYLFRKEGQNVTLSCEQNLNHDAMYWYRQDPGQGLRLIYYSQIVNDFQKGDIAEGYSVSREKKESFPLTVTSAQKNPTAFYLCASSIDRDRREQYFGPGTRLTVT.

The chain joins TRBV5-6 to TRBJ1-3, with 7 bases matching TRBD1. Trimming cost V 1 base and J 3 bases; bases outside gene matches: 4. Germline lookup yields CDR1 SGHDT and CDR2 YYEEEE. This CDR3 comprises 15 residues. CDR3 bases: TGTGCCAGCAGCTTGACAGGGGACTTTGGAAACACCATATATTTT. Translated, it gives CASSLTGDFGNTIYF.

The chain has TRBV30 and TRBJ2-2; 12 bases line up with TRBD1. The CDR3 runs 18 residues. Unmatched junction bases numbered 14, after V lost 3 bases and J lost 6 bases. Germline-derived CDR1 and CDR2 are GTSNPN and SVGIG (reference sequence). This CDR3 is CAWRRSWGQGAPSGELFF. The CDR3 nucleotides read TGTGCCTGGAGGCGTAGTTGGGGACAGGGGGCGCCGTCCGGGGAGCTGTTTTTT.

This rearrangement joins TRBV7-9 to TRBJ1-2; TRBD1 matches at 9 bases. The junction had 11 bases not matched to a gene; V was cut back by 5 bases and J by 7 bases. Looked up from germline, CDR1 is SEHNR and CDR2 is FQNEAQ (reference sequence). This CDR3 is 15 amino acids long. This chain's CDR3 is CASSPPDRGLSGYTF. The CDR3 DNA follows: TGTGCCAGCAGCCCGCCGGACAGGGGCCTCTCTGGCTACACCTTC.

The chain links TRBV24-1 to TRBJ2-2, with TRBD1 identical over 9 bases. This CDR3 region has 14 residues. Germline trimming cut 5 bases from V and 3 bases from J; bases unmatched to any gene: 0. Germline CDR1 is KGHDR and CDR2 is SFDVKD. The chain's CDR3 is CATSGQGDTGELFF. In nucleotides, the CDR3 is TGTGCCACCAGTGGACAGGGGGACACCGGGGAGCTGTTTTTT.

CDR3 bases: TGTGCCAGCAGCCCCCCGGGATCTCAAGCTTTCTTT. Protein sequence: CASSPPGSQAFF. V gene TRBV7-2 combines with J gene TRBJ1-1; D not resolved. V lost 5 bases and J 9 bases, leaving 13 bases between the germline ends. The CDR3 is 12 residues long. Germline CDR1 SGHTA, CDR2 FQGNSA. Full variable domain (missing parts from reference TRBV7-2 and TRBJ1-1): GAGVSQSPSNKVTEKGKDVELRCDPISGHTALYWYRQSLGQGLEFLIYFQGNSAPDKSGLPSDRFSAERTGGSVSTLTIQRTQQEDSAVYLCASSPPGSQAFFGQGTRLTVV.

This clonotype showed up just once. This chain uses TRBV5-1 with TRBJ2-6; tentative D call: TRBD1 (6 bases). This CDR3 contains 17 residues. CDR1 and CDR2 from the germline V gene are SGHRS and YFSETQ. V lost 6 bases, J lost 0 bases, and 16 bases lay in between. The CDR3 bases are TGCGCCAGCACCGGTACGGGACACCTCTCTGGGGCCAACGTCCTGACTTTC. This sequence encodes CASTGTGHLSGANVLTF.